This TCR beta chain is drawn from a study of molecular identifiers for immune sequencing clone quantification. TCRdb reanalysed the PCR reads using MiXCR and keeps one entry per CDR3 protein. The table has 600,000 to 650,000 distinct CDR3 sequences, 20% seen once; the top ten hold 0.85%. A CD8+CD4-CCR7+CD45RA+ gate was used to sort naive CD8 T cells. Trimming cost V 8 bases and J 4 bases, with 12 bases left between them. CDR3 length: 13 residues. Of note for this clonotype: A read error may explain this, as a much larger clone is one base away.

This chain connects TRBV12-3 or TRBV12-4 to TRBJ1-5; D is ambiguous. Sequenced input: naive CD8+ T cells from blood, with Jurkat cell RNA spiked in. Subset described: FACS-sorted CD8+CD4-CCR7+CD45RA+ naive T cells. This clonotype was sampled from a human donor in good health. Some libraries in this study had Jurkat cell RNA spiked in. The CDR3, as DNA: TGTGCCAGCGGTCGGGGAGCAAATCAGCCCCAGCATTTT. Its protein product is CASGRGANQPQHF.